Included here is one T cell receptor beta chain sequence, with context. This record belongs to a study of blood T cell repertoires in COVID-19. Measured with immunoSEQ multiplex PCR; TCRdb has only the in-frame clones, and not every one. The sample has some 270,000 clones; less than 95% are singletons. The CDR3 has 17 residues. The V gene lost 4 bases and the J gene lost 3 bases, with 20 bases spanning the gap. Germline V gene data show CDR1 as SGHTA and CDR2 as FQGTGA. Researchers sorted participants into cohorts using their self-reported clinical history. Sequencing input: PBMCs or T cells enriched from blood (not recorded which). The chain carries TRBV7-3 and TRBJ2-3, with D possibly matching TRBD1 (6 bases). This receptor was obtained from a man aged 40-55 years who had been exposed to COVID-19. CDR3 sequence: CASSSGPRAGDTDTQYF. DNA of the CDR3: TGTGCCAGCAGCTCCGGTCCCAGAGCAGGGGATACAGATACGCAGTATTTT.